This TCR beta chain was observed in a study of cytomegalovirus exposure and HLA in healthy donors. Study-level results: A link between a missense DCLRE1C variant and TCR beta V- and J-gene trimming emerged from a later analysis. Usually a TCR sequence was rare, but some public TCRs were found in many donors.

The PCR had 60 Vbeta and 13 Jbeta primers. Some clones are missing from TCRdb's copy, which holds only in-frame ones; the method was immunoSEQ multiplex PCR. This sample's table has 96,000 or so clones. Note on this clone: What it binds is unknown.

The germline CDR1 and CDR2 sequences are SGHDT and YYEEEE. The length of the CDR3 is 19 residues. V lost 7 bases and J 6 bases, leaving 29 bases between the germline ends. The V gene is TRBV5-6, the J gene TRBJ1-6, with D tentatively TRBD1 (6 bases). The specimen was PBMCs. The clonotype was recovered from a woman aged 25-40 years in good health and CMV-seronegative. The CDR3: CASHRWGPVAATVNSPLHF. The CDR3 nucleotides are TGTGCCAGCCACCGCTGGGGGCCTGTGGCAGCGACAGTTAATTCACCCCTCCACTTT.